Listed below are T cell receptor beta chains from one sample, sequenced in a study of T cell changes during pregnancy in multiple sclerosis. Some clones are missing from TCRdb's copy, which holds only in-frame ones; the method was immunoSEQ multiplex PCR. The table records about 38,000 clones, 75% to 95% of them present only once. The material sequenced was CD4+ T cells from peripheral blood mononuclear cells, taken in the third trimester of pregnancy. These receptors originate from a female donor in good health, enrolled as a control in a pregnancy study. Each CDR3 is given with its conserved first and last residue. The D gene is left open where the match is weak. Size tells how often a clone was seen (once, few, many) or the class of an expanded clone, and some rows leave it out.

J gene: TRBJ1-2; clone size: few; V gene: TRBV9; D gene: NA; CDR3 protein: CASSPTAGQLSYGYTF; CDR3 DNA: TGTGCCAGCAGCCCCACCGCAGGACAGCTATCCTATGGCTACACCTTC
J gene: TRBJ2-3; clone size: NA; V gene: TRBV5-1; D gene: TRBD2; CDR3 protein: CASRGLAGDTQYF; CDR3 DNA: TGCGCCAGCAGGGGACTAGCGGGAGATACGCAGTATTTT
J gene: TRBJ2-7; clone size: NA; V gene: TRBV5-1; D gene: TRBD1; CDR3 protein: CASSPRQGIYEQYF; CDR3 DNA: TGCGCCAGCAGCCCCCGACAGGGGATATACGAGCAGTACTTC
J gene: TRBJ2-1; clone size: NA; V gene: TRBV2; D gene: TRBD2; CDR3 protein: CASSDVSGTSGRSGNEQFF; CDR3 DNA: TGTGCCAGCAGTGACGTATCCGGGACTAGCGGGAGGTCGGGCAATGAGCAGTTCTTC
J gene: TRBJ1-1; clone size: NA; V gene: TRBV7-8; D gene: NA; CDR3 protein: CASSPSRAEAFF; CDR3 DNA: TGTGCCAGCAGCCCCTCTCGGGCTGAAGCTTTCTTT
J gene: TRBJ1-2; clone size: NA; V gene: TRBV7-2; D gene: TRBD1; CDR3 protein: CASSPRQGDGYTF; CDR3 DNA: TGTGCCAGCAGCCCGCGACAGGGGGACGGCTACACCTTC
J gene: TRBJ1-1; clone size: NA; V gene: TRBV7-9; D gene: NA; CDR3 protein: CASSLGRNTEAFF; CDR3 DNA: TGTGCCAGCAGCTTAGGCAGGAACACTGAAGCTTTCTTT
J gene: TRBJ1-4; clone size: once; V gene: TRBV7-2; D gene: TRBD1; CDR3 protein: CASSFRGTANEKLFF; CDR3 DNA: TGTGCCAGCAGCTTCCGCGGGACAGCTAATGAAAAACTGTTTTTT
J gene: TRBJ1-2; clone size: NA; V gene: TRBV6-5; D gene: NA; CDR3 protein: CATQTRRQALYGYTF; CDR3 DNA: TGTGCCACCCAAACCCGAAGACAGGCTCTCTATGGCTACACCTTC
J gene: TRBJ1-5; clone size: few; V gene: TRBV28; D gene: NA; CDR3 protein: CASTGSPGGQPQHF; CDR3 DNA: TGTGCCAGCACCGGGTCCCCTGGGGGCCAGCCCCAGCATTTT
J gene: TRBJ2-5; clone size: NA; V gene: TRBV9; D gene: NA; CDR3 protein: CASSVVADLRETQYF; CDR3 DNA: TGTGCCAGCAGCGTAGTCGCGGATCTGAGGGAGACCCAGTACTTC
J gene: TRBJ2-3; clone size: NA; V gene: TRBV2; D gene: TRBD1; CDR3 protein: CASNGLGQGLSDTQYF; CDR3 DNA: TGTGCCAGCAATGGCTTGGGACAGGGGTTATCAGATACGCAGTATTTT
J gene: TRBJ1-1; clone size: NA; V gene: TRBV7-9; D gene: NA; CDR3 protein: CASSLQGNTEAFF; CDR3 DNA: TGTGCCAGCAGCTTACAGGGTAACACTGAAGCTTTCTTT
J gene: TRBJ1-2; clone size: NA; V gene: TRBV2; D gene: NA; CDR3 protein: CASSAGGLGYGYTF; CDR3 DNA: TGTGCCAGCAGCGCCGGCGGGTTGGGCTATGGCTACACCTTC
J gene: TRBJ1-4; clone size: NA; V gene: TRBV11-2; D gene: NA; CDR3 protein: CASSTPPGGSANEKLFF; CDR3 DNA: TGTGCCAGCAGCACCCCGCCCGGGGGTTCGGCTAATGAAAAACTGTTTTTT
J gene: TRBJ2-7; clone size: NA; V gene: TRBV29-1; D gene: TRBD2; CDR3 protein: CSVAEAGGPYEQYF; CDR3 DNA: TGCAGCGTTGCGGAAGCGGGAGGGCCCTACGAGCAGTACTTC
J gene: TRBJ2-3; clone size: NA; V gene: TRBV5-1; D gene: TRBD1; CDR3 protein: CASDRGYSTDTQYF; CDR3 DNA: TGCGCCAGCGACAGGGGTTATAGCACAGATACGCAGTATTTT
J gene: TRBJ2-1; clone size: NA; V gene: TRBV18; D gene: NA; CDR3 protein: CASSPIEGTGDEQFF; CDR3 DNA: TGTGCCAGCTCACCAATCGAGGGCACGGGGGATGAGCAGTTCTTC
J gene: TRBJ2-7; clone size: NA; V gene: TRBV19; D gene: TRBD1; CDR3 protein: CAAGTDYEQYF; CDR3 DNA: TGTGCTGCAGGGACAGACTACGAGCAGTACTTC
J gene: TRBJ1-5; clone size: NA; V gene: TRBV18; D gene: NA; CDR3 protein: CASSPQDSNQPQHF; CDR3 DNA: TGTGCCAGCTCTCCTCAGGATAGCAATCAGCCCCAGCATTTT
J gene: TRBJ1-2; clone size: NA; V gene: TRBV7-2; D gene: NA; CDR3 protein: CASSLDGNRDDGYTF; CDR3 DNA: TGTGCCAGCAGCTTAGACGGGAACAGGGACGATGGCTACACCTTC
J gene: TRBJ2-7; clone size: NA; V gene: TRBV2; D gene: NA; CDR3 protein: CASSEDGLYEQYF; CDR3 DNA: TGTGCCAGCAGTGAGGACGGACTCTACGAGCAGTACTTC